Listed below are T cell receptor beta chains from one sample, sequenced in a study of shared clonotypes between healthy human individuals. TCRdb's table, derived via immunoSEQ multiplex PCR, lists solely in-frame clones and lacks some. The data hold 650,000 to 800,000 clones, with 90% to 95% observed a single time. The sequencing sample was made of naive CD8+ T cells sorted from blood. These receptors were taken from a man aged 30-40 years in good health. Both conserved end residues are part of each CDR3. D genes are given only for firm matches.

.	TRBV20-1	TRBJ1-5	CSASGNQPQHF
.	TRBV13	TRBJ1-1	CASSSETGWGWAFF
.	TRBV29-1	TRBJ2-7	CSVAPAGYEQYF
.	TRBV5-1	TRBJ2-5	CASLSGSGPPLQETQYF
.	TRBV19	TRBJ1-5	CASSIVVGQPQHF
.	TRBV15	TRBJ2-3	CATSRDMGLYRTDTQYF
TRBD1	TRBV7-9	TRBJ2-7	CASSLASGQGAYEQYF
.	TRBV5-4	TRBJ2-2	CASNIRNGELFF
.	TRBV9	TRBJ2-1	CASSVAGGTSYNEQFF
TRBD1	TRBV5-1	TRBJ2-7	CASSLGQVQFISYEQYF
.	TRBV27	TRBJ2-1	CASSFTGFSDEQFF
TRBD2	TRBV9	TRBJ2-3	CASSVSLAATDTQYF
.	TRBV7-9	TRBJ2-7	CASRSGTENEQYF
.	TRBV7-5	TRBJ2-2	CVRSLERAGANTGELFF
TRBD1	TRBV7-9	TRBJ2-2	CASSLALQGAGGELFF
TRBD2	TRBV7-2	TRBJ2-7	CASSSAGDEQYF
.	TRBV4-1	TRBJ1-1	CASSQGAAVLEAFF